This T cell receptor beta chain was captured in a study of regulatory T cells in long-lasting Graves disease. This clonotype has at least ten counts. Combining iRepertoire HTBI primers with Arm-PCR of CDR3 regions, the authors built TCR beta libraries. Each CDR3 protein gets one entry after TCRdb re-called the multiplex PCR reads with MiXCR. The data show over 200,000 distinct CDR3 sequences, around 18% seen once. Time point defined: newly diagnosed GD, antithyroid drugs for less than 3 months. After RNA was extracted from PBMCs, the TCR library was made from it. A volume of approximately 8.4 milliliters of peripheral blood was collected in EDTA tubes. This CDR3 region has 15 residues. With V trimmed by 6 bases and J by 4 bases, 9 bases remained unmatched. Germline V gene lookup returns CDR1 MNHNS and CDR2 SASEGT.

The J gene is TRBJ1-2, the V gene TRBV6-1, with 9 bases lining up with TRBD1. The receptor was derived from a female donor with Graves disease. This material consisted of peripheral blood mononuclear cells (PBMCs), taken at new diagnosis, from a patient treated with antithyroid drugs. The CDR3 protein is CASRFNRGRGYGYTF. The CDR3 DNA sequence: TGTGCCAGCAGATTTAACAGGGGGCGCGGCTATGGCTACACCTTC.